This TCR beta chain was observed in a study of tumor-infiltrating lymphocytes in primary liver carcinoma. As for the study in general: Every sample contained roughly 3.65 to 8 million productive TCRbeta reads, and these numbers were similar from one tissue type to another.

The CDR3 is 12 residues long. Trimming shortened V by 5 bases and J by 4 bases, and 6 bases separated the two germline ends. Germline V gives CDR1 SGHAT, CDR2 FQNNGV. Starting material of 500 ng total RNA yielded TCR beta cDNA via a constant-region primer. A slightly modified ARM-PCR protocol with three nested multiplex PCR rounds produced these TCR beta libraries. Use of TRBV1-TRBV30 forward primers with a C-beta reverse primer characterized the first two PCR rounds, which lasted nine to eleven cycles each. TCRdb re-called the multiplex PCR reads through MiXCR, storing one row per CDR3 protein. The profile shows about 54,000 distinct CDR3 sequences, 60% to 75% of them singletons. Joint extraction of RNA and DNA used roughly 18-34 mg of bulk tissue that was unsorted. This clonotype qualifies as large.

This receptor was obtained from a man aged 35 to 55 with primary liver carcinoma and hepatitis B virus infection. Sequencing was performed on liver tumor tissue from sampling region 2. Subset indicated: tumor region T2, inferior pole. The chain combines TRBV11-2 with TRBJ2-1; D unclear. CDR3 protein: CASSPEYNEQFF. The CDR3 DNA reads as TGTGCCAGCAGCCCGGAGTACAATGAGCAGTTCTTC.